Shown below are 23 T cell receptor beta chains from a single sample sequenced in a study of blood T cell repertoires in COVID-19. Produced via immunoSEQ multiplex PCR; TCRdb's table is partial and in-frame only. Altogether 80,000 to 100,000 clones are present, around four fifths being singletons, with the ten largest covering approximately 15%. The sequenced sample consisted of peripheral blood. Every receptor here comes from a human donor in a cohort sampled during active COVID-19.

This clone was detected once. The chain has TRBV5-1 and TRBJ2-7; tentatively, D is TRBD1 (7 bases). The CDR3 totals 14 residues. The V end lost 3 bases, the J end lost 0 bases, and 10 bases lay between the germline ends. Germline-derived CDR1 and CDR2 are SGHRS and YFSETQ. CDR3: CASSSQGGSYEQYF. The CDR3 coding sequence is TGCGCCAGCAGCTCCCAGGGGGGCTCCTACGAGCAGTACTTC.

This clone was picked up a small number of times. The V gene is TRBV5-1, the J gene TRBJ1-2, with no clear D. The CDR3 has 12 residues. Trimming shortened V by 0 bases and J by 4 bases, and 4 bases separated the two germline ends. Germline-derived CDR1 and CDR2 are SGHRS and YFSETQ. In nucleotides, the CDR3 is TGCGCCAGCAGCTTGGGGAGCTATGGCTACACCTTC. Protein product: CASSLGSYGYTF.

CDR3 region: CASSYSGAGGVDEQYF. CDR3 in DNA: TGTGCCAGCAGTTACTCGGGCGCGGGGGGCGTCGACGAGCAGTACTTC. The chain combines TRBV6-5 with TRBJ2-7; 8 bases are shared with TRBD2. The CDR3 is 16 residues long. Germline CDR1 and CDR2: MNHEY and SVGAGI. Trimming cost V 0 bases and J 5 bases; bases outside gene matches: 9.

V and J are TRBV3-1 (or the pseudogene TRBV3-2) and TRBJ2-1, with TRBD1 identical over 7 bases. The CDR3 sequence is 14 residues long. The germline V gene has CDR1 LGHDT and CDR2 YNNKEL (reference sequence). V shed 2 bases and J 5 bases; nucleotides not matched to a gene: 3. CDR3 nucleotides: TGTGCCAGCAGCCAATCGGGACAGCACAATGAGCAGTTCTTC. This encodes CASSQSGQHNEQFF.

V is TRBV3-1 (or the pseudogene TRBV3-2) and J is TRBJ2-1; maybe TRBD2 (5 bases). V was shortened by 4 bases and J by 12 bases, with 16 bases between the two germline ends. The CDR3 extends over 13 amino acids. Germline loops: CDR1 LGHDT, CDR2 YNNKEL (reference sequence). The CDR3 reads CASSPRTGSGQFF. CDR3 DNA: TGTGCCAGCAGCCCCAGGACTGGTTCAGGGCAGTTCTTC.

This clone was seen a few times. The genes are TRBV7-9 and TRBJ1-4; weak D call: TRBD1 (6 bases). Germline CDR1 is SEHNR and CDR2 is FQNEAQ (reference sequence). This CDR3 spans 15 amino acids. V was trimmed by 5 bases and J by 8 bases, leaving 18 bases between them. The CDR3 bases are TGTGCCAGCAGCCCCCAGGGGCAGGGAGTAGAAAAACTGTTTTTT. The encoded protein is CASSPQGQGVEKLFF. Full variable domain (outside the CDR3, taken from reference TRBV7-9 and TRBJ1-4): DTGVSQNPRHKITKRGQNVTFRCDPISEHNRLYWYRQTLGQGPEFLTYFQNEAQLEKSRLLSDRFSAERPKGSFSTLEIQRTEQGDSAMYLCASSPQGQGVEKLFFGSGTQLSVL.

The chain carries TRBV2 and TRBJ2-1; D is uncertain. Germline V gene sequence: CDR1 SNHLY, CDR2 FYNNEI. V lost 2 bases to trimming and J lost 15 bases, with 17 bases between them. CDR3 size: 13 residues. DNA of the CDR3: TGTGCCAGCAGTGAATTGTGGCAGGTTCTCCCGTTCTTC. Amino acid sequence: CASSELWQVLPFF. Drawing the rest from reference TRBV2 and TRBJ2-1, the complete variable domain is EPEVTQTPSHQVTQMGQEVILRCVPISNHLYFYWYRQILGQKVEFLVSFYNNEISEKSEIFDDQFSVERPDGSNFTLKIRSTKLEDSAMYFCASSELWQVLPFFGPGTRLTVL.

The DNA of the CDR3 is TGTGCCAGCAGTGAATCGGGGGGAGTTCGGGAAAAACTGTTTTTT. This encodes CASSESGGVREKLFF. The rearrangement joins TRBV25-1 to TRBJ1-4, with D maybe TRBD1 (5 bases). Trimming took off 1 base at V and 8 bases at J, with 14 bases between the two ends. CDR3 length: 15 amino acids. Germline V gene data show CDR1 as MGHDK and CDR2 as SYGVNS.

This clone was counted ten times or more. This sequence joins TRBV28 and TRBJ1-1; 11 bases agree with TRBD1. Looked up from germline, CDR1 is MDHEN and CDR2 is SYDVKM. Trimming took 4 bases from V and 0 from J; bases not matched to a gene: 7. The CDR3 runs 17 residues. The CDR3 protein is CASSSPDRGHLNTEAFF. CDR3 nucleotide sequence: TGTGCCAGCAGTTCCCCGGACAGGGGGCATTTGAACACTGAAGCTTTCTTT.

The rearrangement uses TRBV19 and TRBJ1-2; D unclear. CDR3 length equals 15 residues. The V end was cut by 3 bases, the J end by 4 bases, with 15 bases between. Per the germline V gene, CDR1 is LNHDA and CDR2 is SQIVND (reference sequence). The DNA for the CDR3 is TGTGCCAGTAGTATGTTCATGGCGGGCCTCTATGGCTACACCTTC. Protein sequence: CASSMFMAGLYGYTF.

J is TRBJ1-4 and V is TRBV15; 9 nucleotides agree with TRBD1. The junction had 5 bases not matched to a gene; V was cut back by 1 base and J by 8 bases. The germline V gene encodes CDR1 LNHNV and CDR2 YYDKDF (reference sequence). This CDR3 is built from 15 residues. Here the CDR3 reads CATSRAGQGGEKLFF. The DNA for the CDR3 is TGTGCCACCAGCAGAGCGGGACAGGGTGGGGAAAAACTGTTTTTT.

V usage is TRBV2 and J usage is TRBJ1-5, with D hard to call. V was pared by 5 bases and J by 6 bases, with 14 bases between. The V gene's germline CDR1 is SNHLY and CDR2 FYNNEI. This CDR3 region has 14 residues. The CDR3 here is CASSKGLGFQPQHF. Written as DNA, the CDR3 is TGTGCCAGCAGTAAAGGACTAGGTTTTCAGCCCCAGCATTTT.

This sequence joins TRBV5-4 and TRBJ2-5; D ambiguous. CDR1 is SGHNT and CDR2 is YYREEE in the germline V gene (reference sequence). The CDR3 runs 14 residues. The V end lost 2 bases, the J end lost 5 bases, and 13 bases lay between the germline ends. CDR3 residues: CASSFGQALETQYF. The CDR3 DNA follows: TGTGCCAGCAGCTTTGGGCAGGCCTTGGAGACCCAGTACTTC.

This clone appeared once. The rearrangement uses TRBV3-1 (or the pseudogene TRBV3-2) and TRBJ1-4, with D perhaps matching TRBD1 (5 bases). Trimming removed 1 base from V and 8 bases from J, with 5 bases in between. The germline CDR1 and CDR2 sequences are LGHDT and YNNKEL (reference sequence). This CDR3 comprises 12 residues. In nucleotides, the CDR3 is TGTGCCAGCAGCCAAGGGACAGAAAAACTGTTTTTT. Residues: CASSQGTEKLFF.

The chain joins TRBV4-2 to TRBJ1-1, with unresolved D. This CDR3 contains 16 residues. The ends were cut back, 0 bases at V and 0 bases at J, with 11 bases in the middle. From germline, CDR1 is LGHNA and CDR2 YNFKEQ. The CDR3 region has the DNA TGTGCCAGCAGCCAAGAGGCGAGGAGAATGAACACTGAAGCTTTCTTT. Translating gives CASSQEARRMNTEAFF.

CDR3 sequence (DNA): TGTGCCAGCAGTTTTGGACTAGAAGGGGACGAGCAGTACTTC. It specifies CASSFGLEGDEQYF. The V call is TRBV7-8, the J call TRBJ2-7, with 7 bases identical to TRBD2. Germline loops: CDR1 SGHVS, CDR2 FQNEAQ. The CDR3 totals 14 residues. J lost 5 bases, V lost 6 bases, and 10 bases had no gene match.

The chain couples TRBV5-1 to TRBJ1-1; D is ambiguous. Germline V gives CDR1 SGHRS, CDR2 YFSETQ. The CDR3 length is 14 residues. V lost 5 bases and J 3 bases, leaving 14 bases between the germline ends. CDR3 sequence (DNA): TGCGCCAGCAGACCGGCCCTACTAGACACTGAAGCTTTCTTT. Protein: CASRPALLDTEAFF. The full variable domain, completed using reference TRBV5-1 and TRBJ1-1, is KAGVTQTPRYLIKTRGQQVTLSCSPISGHRSVSWYQQTPGQGLQFLFEYFSETQRNKGNFPGRFSGRQFSNSRSEMNVSTLELGDSALYLCASRPALLDTEAFFGQGTRLTVV.

In its sample, this clone was seen a few times. The chain links TRBV3-1 (or the pseudogene TRBV3-2) to TRBJ2-7; 10 bases are shared with TRBD1. The V segment lost 5 bases and the J segment 4 bases; nucleotides outside the gene matches: 5. This CDR3 has 14 amino acids. The germline V gene has CDR1 LGHDT and CDR2 YNNKEL (reference sequence). The CDR3 DNA sequence: TGTGCCAGCAGCAGGGGGGACAGGGGATACGAGCAGTACTTC. Its protein product is CASSRGDRGYEQYF.

There are a few counts of this clone. The gene calls are TRBV10-2 and TRBJ2-3; 7 positions match TRBD2. With V trimmed by 2 bases and J by 0 bases, 5 bases remained unmatched. The CDR3 contains 16 residues. CDR1 is WSHSY, CDR2 SAAADI, per germline. CDR3: CASSERGVISTDTQYF. In DNA, the CDR3 is TGCGCCAGCAGTGAGCGGGGGGTCATAAGCACAGATACGCAGTATTTT.

V usage is TRBV5-1 and J usage is TRBJ2-1; possible D gene TRBD1, 6 bases. The V gene lost 0 bases and the J gene lost 16 bases, with 11 bases spanning the gap. Germline CDR1 and CDR2: SGHRS and YFSETQ. This CDR3 has 11 amino acids. The CDR3 protein is CASSLEGVGFF. CDR3 nucleotides: TGCGCCAGCAGCTTGGAGGGGGTGGGATTCTTC.

The chain couples TRBV5-1 to TRBJ2-5, with 9 bases aligning to TRBD1. The CDR3 loop spans 15 amino acids. V gave up 4 bases and J gave up 5 bases; unmatched junction bases: 9. CDR1 and CDR2 (germline): SGHRS, YFSETQ. CDR3 amino acids: CASSLGTGNEETQYF. In DNA form, the CDR3 reads TGCGCCAGCAGCCTCGGGACAGGGAATGAGGAGACCCAGTACTTC.

The V and J genes are TRBV2 and TRBJ1-2; possibly TRBD1 for D (5 bases). Trimming removed 3 bases from V and 10 bases from J, with 15 bases in between. This CDR3 is 13 amino acids long. The V gene's germline CDR1 is SNHLY and CDR2 FYNNEI. The CDR3 loop reads CASSDGGELAYTF. CDR3 bases: TGTGCCAGCAGTGACGGGGGGGAATTGGCCTACACCTTC.

The rearrangement uses TRBV15 and TRBJ2-7, with a tentative D call TRBD1 (5 bases). The V and J ends lost 5 bases and 2 bases respectively, with 10 bases between them. Germline lookup yields CDR1 LNHNV and CDR2 YYDKDF (reference sequence). The CDR3 contains 13 residues. For the CDR3, the DNA is TGTGCCACCAGCTTGAGACAGACCTACGAGCAGTACTTC. This translates into CATSLRQTYEQYF.